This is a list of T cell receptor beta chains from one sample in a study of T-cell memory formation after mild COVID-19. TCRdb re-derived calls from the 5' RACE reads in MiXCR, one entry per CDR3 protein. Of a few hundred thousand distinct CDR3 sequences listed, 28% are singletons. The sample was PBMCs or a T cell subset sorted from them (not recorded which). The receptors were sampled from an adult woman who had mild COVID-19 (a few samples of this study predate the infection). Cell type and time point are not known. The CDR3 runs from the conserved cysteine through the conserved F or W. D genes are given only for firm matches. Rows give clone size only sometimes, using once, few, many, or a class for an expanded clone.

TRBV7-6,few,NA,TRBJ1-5,CASSLHDGDQPQHF,TGTGCCAGCAGCCTTCATGACGGGGATCAGCCCCAGCATTTT
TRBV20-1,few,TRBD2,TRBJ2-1,CSAESGRVSEQFF,TGCAGTGCTGAGAGCGGGAGGGTGAGCGAGCAGTTCTTC
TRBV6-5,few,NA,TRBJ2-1,CASSYSASTGHSLYNEQFF,TGTGCCAGCAGTTACTCCGCGTCGACAGGTCACAGCCTCTACAATGAGCAGTTCTTC
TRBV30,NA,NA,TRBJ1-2,CAWTSRVRYGYTF,TGTGCCTGGACCAGTCGGGTGCGGTATGGCTACACCTTC
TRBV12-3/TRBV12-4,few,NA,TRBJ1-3,CASSPLNPGHGSSGNTIYF,TGTGCCAGCAGTCCACTTAATCCGGGACACGGTAGCTCTGGAAACACCATATATTTT
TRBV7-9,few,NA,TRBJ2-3,CASSLKGGQTTDTQYF,TGTGCCAGCAGCTTAAAGGGGGGACAGACCACAGATACGCAGTATTTT
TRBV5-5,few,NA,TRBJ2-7,CASSLEHDRKVYEQYF,TGTGCCAGCAGCTTAGAGCACGACAGAAAGGTCTACGAGCAGTACTTC
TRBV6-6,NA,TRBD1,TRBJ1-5,CASSLLRGDNQPQHF,TGTGCCAGCAGTTTACTCAGGGGGGACAATCAGCCCCAGCATTTT
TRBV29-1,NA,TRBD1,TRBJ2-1,CSVEPGADRGEYNEQFF,TGCAGCGTGGAACCTGGGGCTGACAGGGGGGAATACAATGAGCAGTTCTTC
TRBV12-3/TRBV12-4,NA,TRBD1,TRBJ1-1,CASKLGQLLRDTEAFF,TGTGCCAGCAAGCTGGGACAGCTGCTCCGCGACACTGAAGCTTTCTTT
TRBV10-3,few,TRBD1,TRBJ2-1,CAISESGQADEQFF,TGTGCCATCAGTGAGTCTGGACAGGCTGATGAGCAGTTCTTC
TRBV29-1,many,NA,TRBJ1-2,CSVARDTQNYGYTF,TGCAGCGTTGCCCGGGACACACAAAACTATGGCTACACCTTC